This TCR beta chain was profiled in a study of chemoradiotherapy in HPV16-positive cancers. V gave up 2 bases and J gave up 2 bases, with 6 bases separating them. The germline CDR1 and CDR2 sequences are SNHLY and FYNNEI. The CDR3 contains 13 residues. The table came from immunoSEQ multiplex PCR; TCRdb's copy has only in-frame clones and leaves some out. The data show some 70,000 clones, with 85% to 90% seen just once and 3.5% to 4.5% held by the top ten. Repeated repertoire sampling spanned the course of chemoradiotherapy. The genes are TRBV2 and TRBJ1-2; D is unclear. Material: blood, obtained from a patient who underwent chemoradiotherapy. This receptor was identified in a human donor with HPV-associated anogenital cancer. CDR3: CASSETRNYGYTF. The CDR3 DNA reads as TGTGCCAGCAGTGAAACGAGGAACTATGGCTACACCTTC.